Sequencing of this T cell receptor (beta chain) was carried out in a study of cytomegalovirus exposure and HLA in healthy donors. Use of 60 Vbeta and 13 Jbeta primers characterized the PCR. Clones were read by immunoSEQ multiplex PCR, and TCRdb kept only the in-frame ones, dropping some. This table lists more than 60,000 clones. The source material was PBMCs. The sequence came from a boy aged 10-17 years in good health and CMV-seronegative.

The CDR3 is CASSLEGGNSPLHF. CDR3 nucleotides: TGCGCCAGCAGCTTGGAGGGAGGGAATTCACCCCTCCACTTT. This chain uses TRBV5-1 with TRBJ1-6; no definite D call. The V and J ends lost 0 bases and 7 bases respectively, with 8 bases between them. The CDR3 spans 14 residues. Germline V gives CDR1 SGHRS, CDR2 YFSETQ.